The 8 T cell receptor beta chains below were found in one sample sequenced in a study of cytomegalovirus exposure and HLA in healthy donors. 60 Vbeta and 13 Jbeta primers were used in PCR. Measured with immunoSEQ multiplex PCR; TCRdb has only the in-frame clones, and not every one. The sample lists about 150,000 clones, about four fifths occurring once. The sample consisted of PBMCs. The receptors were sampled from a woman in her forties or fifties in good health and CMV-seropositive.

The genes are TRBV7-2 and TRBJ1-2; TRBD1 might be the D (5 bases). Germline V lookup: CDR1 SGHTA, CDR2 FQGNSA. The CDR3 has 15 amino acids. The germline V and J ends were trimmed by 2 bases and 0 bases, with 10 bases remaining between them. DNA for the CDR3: TGTGCCAGCAGCTTAACGGGGGGAACTAACTATGGCTACACCTTC. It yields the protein CASSLTGGTNYGYTF.

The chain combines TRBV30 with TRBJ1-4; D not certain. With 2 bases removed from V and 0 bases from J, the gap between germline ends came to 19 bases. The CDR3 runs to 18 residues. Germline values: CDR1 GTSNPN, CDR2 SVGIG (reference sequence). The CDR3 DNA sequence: TGTGCCTGGAGTAAAGCTGGCAGGTGCGGGGCAACTAATGAAAAACTGTTTTTT. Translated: CAWSKAGRCGATNEKLFF.

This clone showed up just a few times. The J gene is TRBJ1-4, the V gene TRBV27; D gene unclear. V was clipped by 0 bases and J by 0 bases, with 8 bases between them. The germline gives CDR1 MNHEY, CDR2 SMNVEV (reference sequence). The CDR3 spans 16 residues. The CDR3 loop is CASSLSVAATNEKLFF. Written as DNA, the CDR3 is TGTGCCAGCAGTTTATCGGTGGCAGCAACTAATGAAAAACTGTTTTTT.

CDR3 coding DNA: TGTGCCAGCAGCCAGGACAGGGTTCTATTCTACGAGCAGTACTTC. It translates to CASSQDRVLFYEQYF. The rearrangement joins TRBV5-4 to TRBJ2-7, with 8 positions matching TRBD1. Germline CDR1 reads SGHNT; CDR2 reads YYREEE (reference sequence). The CDR3 length is 15 residues. J lost 3 bases, V lost 4 bases, and 9 bases had no gene match.

CDR3 in amino acids: CASSSAGNEQFF. In DNA form, the CDR3 reads TGCGCCAGCAGCTCGGCGGGCAATGAGCAGTTCTTC. The chain combines TRBV4-3 with TRBJ2-1; D possibly corresponds to TRBD2 (5 bases). This CDR3 contains 12 residues. The V gene lost 5 bases and the J gene lost 6 bases, with 8 bases spanning the gap. CDR1 and CDR2 (germline): LGHNA, YSLEER.

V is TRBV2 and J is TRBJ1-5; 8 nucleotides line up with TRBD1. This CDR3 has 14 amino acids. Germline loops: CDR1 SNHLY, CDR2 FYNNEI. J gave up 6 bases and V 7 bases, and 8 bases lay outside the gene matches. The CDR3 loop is CASTLDRDGQPQHF. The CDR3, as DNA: TGTGCCAGCACTCTGGACAGGGACGGTCAGCCCCAGCATTTT. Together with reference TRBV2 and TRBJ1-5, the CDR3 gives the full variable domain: EPEVTQTPSHQVTQMGQEVILRCVPISNHLYFYWYRQILGQKVEFLVSFYNNEISEKSEIFDDQFSVERPDGSNFTLKIRSTKLEDSAMYFCASTLDRDGQPQHFGDGTRLSIL.

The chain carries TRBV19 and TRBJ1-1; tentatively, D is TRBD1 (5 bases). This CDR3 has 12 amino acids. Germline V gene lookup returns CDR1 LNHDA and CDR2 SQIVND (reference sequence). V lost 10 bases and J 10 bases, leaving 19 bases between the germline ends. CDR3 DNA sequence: TGTGCCACGTCTTTGGGGCTGAGCGCAGCTTTCTTT. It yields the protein CATSLGLSAAFF.

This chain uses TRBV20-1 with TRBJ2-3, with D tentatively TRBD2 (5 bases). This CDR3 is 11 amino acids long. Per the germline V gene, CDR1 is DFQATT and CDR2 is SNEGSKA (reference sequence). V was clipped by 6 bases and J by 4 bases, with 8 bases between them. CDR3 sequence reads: CSAERADTQYF. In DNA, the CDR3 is TGCAGTGCCGAGAGGGCAGATACGCAGTATTTT.